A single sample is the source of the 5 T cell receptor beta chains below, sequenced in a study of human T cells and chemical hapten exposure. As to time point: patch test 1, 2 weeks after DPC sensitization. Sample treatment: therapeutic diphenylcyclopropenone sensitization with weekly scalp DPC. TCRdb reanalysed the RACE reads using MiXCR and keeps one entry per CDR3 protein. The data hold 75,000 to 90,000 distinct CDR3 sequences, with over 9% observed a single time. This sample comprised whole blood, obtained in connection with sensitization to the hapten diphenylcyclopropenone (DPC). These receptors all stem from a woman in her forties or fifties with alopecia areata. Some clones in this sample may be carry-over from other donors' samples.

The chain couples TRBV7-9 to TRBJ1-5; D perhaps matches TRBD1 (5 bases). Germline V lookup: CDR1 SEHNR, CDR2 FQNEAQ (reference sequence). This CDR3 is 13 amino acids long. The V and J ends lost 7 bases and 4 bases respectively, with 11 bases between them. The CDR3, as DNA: TGTGCCAGCACCCGAGAGGGGAATCAGCCCCAGCATTTT. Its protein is CASTREGNQPQHF.

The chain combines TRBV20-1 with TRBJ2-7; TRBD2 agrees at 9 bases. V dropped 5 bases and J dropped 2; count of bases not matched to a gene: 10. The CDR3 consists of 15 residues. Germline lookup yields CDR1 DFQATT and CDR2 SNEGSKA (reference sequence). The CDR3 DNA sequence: TGCAGTGCTCAGTGGGGGACTAGCAGTCCCTACGAGCAGTACTTC. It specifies CSAQWGTSSPYEQYF.

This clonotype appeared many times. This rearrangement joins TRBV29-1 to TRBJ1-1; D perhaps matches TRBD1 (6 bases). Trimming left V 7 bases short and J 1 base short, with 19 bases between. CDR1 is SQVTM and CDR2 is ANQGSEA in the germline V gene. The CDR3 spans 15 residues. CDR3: CSGSMDLTGNTEAFF. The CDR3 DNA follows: TGCAGCGGGAGTATGGACCTGACAGGGAACACTGAAGCTTTCTTT.

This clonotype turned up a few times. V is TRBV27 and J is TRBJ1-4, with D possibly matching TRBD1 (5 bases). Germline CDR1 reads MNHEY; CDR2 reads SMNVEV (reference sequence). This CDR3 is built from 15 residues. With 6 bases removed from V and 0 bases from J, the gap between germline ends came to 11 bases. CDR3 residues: CASSFDSATNEKLFF. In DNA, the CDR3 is TGTGCCAGCAGCTTTGACAGTGCAACTAATGAAAAACTGTTTTTT.

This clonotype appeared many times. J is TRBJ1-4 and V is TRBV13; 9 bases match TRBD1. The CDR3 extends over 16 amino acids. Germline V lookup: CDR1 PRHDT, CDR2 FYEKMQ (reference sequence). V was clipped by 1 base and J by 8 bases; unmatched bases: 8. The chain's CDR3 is CASSLASGTGREKLFF. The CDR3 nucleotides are TGTGCCAGCAGCTTAGCCTCCGGGACAGGGCGGGAAAAACTGTTTTTT.